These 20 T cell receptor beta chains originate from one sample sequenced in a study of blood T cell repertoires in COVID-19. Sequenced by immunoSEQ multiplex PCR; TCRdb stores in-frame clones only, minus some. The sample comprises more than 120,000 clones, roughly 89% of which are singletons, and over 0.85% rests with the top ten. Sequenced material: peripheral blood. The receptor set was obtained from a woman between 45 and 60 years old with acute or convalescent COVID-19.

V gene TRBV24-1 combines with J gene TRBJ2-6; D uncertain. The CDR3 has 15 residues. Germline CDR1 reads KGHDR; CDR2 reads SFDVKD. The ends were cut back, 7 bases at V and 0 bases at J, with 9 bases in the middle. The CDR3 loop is CATSPPGSGANVLTF. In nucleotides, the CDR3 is TGTGCCACCAGCCCCCCAGGCTCTGGGGCCAACGTCCTGACTTTC.

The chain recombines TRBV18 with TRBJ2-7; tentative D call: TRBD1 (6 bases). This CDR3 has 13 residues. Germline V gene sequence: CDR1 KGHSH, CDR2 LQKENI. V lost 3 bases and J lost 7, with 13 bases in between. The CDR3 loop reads CASSPPQGWEQYF. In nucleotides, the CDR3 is TGTGCCAGCTCACCTCCGCAGGGGTGGGAGCAGTACTTC.

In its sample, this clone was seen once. The DNA of the CDR3 is TGCAGCGTTGAGAAAGGAATAGCGGGACCGGTATACGAGCAGTACTTC. It encodes CSVEKGIAGPVYEQYF. This chain uses TRBV29-1 with TRBJ2-7; 8 bases line up with TRBD2. The CDR3 loop spans 16 amino acids. With V trimmed by 3 bases and J by 4 bases, 14 bases remained unmatched. In germline, CDR1 is SQVTM, CDR2 ANQGSEA.

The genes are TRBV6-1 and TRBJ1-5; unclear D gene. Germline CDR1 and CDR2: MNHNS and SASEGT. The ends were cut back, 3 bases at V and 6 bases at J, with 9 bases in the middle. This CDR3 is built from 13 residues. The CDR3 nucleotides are TGTGCCAGCAGTGAGGTTGGCAGTCAGCCCCAGCATTTT. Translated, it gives CASSEVGSQPQHF.

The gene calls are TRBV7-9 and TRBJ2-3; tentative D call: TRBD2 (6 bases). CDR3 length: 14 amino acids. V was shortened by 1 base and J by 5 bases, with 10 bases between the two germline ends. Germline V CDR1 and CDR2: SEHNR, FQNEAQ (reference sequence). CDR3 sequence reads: CASSLGGERDTQYF. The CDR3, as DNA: TGTGCCAGCAGCTTAGGCGGGGAGCGAGATACGCAGTATTTT.

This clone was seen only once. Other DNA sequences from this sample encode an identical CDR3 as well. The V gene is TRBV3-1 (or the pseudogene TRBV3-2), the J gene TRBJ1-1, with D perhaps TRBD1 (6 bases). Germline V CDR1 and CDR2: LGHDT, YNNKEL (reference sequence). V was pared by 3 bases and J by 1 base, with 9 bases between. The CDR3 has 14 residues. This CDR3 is CASSQLQGNTEAFF. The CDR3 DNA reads TGTGCCAGCAGCCAGTTACAGGGGAACACTGAAGCTTTCTTT.

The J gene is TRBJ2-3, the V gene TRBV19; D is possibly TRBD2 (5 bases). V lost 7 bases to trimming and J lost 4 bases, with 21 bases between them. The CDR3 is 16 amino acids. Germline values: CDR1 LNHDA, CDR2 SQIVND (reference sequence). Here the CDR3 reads CASNSPPGLSPDTQYF. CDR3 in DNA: TGTGCCAGTAACTCACCCCCGGGGTTAAGTCCAGATACGCAGTATTTT.

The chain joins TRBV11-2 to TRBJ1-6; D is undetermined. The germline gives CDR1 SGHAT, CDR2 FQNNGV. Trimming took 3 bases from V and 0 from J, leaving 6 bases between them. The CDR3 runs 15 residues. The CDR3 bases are TGTGCCAGCAGCTTGAAGAGCTCCTATAATTCACCCCTCCACTTT. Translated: CASSLKSSYNSPLHF. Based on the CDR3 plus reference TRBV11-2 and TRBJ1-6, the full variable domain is EAGVAQSPRYKIIEKRQSVAFWCNPISGHATLYWYQQILGQGPKLLIQFQNNGVVDDSQLPKDRFSAERLKGVDSTLKIQPAKLEDSAVYLCASSLKSSYNSPLHFGNGTRLTVT.

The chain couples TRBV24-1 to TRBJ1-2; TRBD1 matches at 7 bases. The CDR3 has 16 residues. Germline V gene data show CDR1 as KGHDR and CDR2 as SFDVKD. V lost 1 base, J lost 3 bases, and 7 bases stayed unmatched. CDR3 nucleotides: TGTGCCACCAGTGATTTTCGACAGGGAGGCTACTATGGCTACACCTTC. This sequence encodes CATSDFRQGGYYGYTF.

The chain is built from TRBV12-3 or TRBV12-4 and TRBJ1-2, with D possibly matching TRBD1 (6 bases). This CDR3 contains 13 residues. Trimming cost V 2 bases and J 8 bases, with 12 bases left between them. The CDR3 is CASSLTGMDGYTF. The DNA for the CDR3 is TGTGCCAGCAGTTTAACAGGGATGGACGGCTACACCTTC.

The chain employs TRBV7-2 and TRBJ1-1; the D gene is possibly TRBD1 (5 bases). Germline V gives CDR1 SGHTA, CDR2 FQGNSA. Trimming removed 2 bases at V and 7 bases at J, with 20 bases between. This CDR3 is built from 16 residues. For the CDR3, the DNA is TGTGCCAGCAGCTTATTTCTCCAGGGTCCACATCTTGAAGCTTTCTTT. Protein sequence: CASSLFLQGPHLEAFF.

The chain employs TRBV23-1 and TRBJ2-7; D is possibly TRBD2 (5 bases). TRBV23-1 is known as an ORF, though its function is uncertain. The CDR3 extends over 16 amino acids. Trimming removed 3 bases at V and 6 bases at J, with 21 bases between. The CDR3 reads CASSHPRLRTFCEQYF. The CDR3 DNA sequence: TGCGCCAGCAGTCATCCTCGACTACGGACCTTTTGCGAGCAGTACTTC.

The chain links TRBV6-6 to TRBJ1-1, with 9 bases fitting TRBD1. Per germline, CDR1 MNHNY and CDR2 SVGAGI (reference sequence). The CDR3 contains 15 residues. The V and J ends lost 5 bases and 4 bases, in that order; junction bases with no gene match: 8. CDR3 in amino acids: CASSLSRDRVTEAFF. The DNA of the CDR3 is TGTGCCAGCAGTCTCTCCCGGGACAGGGTCACTGAAGCTTTCTTT.

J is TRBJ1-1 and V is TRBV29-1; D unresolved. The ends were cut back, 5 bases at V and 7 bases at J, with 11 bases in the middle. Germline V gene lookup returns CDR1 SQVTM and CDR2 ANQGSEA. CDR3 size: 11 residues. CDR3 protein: CSVSGDVEAFF. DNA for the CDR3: TGCAGCGTTTCTGGAGATGTTGAAGCTTTCTTT.

The CDR3 reads CANRGLSSTEAFF. The CDR3 coding sequence is TGTGCCAACAGGGGGCTAAGTTCCACTGAAGCTTTCTTT. The chain couples TRBV12-3 or TRBV12-4 to TRBJ1-1; 9 bases align to TRBD1. Trimming removed 10 bases from V and 4 bases from J; junction bases left unmatched: 7. This CDR3 has 13 amino acids.

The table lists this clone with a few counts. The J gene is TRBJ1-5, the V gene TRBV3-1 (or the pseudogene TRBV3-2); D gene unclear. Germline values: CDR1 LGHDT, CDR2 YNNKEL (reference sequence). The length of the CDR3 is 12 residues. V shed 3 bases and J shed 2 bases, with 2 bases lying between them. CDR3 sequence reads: CASSHGNQPQHF. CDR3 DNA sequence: TGTGCCAGCAGCCACGGCAATCAGCCCCAGCATTTT.

The CDR3 spells CASSPGGIDEKLFF. DNA for the CDR3: TGTGCCAGCAGTCCAGGGGGCATAGATGAAAAACTGTTTTTT. V and J are TRBV2 and TRBJ1-4, with TRBD1 matching over 8 bases. Germline V lookup: CDR1 SNHLY, CDR2 FYNNEI. The CDR3 extends over 14 amino acids. V lost 5 bases, J lost 6 bases, and 5 bases stayed unmatched.

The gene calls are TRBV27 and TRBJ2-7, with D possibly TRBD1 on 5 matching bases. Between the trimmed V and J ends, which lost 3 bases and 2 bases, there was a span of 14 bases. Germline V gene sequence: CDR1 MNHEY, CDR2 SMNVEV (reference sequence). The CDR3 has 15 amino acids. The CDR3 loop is CASSLRAGNTYEQYF. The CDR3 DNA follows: TGTGCCAGCAGTTTGAGAGCAGGGAATACCTACGAGCAGTACTTC.

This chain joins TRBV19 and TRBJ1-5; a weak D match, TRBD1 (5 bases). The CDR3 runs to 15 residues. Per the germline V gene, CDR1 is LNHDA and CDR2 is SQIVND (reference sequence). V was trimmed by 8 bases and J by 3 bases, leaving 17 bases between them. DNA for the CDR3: TGTGCCAGTTTACCGGACACTGGAAACAATCAGCCCCAGCATTTT. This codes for CASLPDTGNNQPQHF. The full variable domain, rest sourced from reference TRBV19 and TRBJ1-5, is DGGITQSPKYLFRKEGQNVTLSCEQNLNHDAMYWYRQDPGQGLRLIYYSQIVNDFQKGDIAEGYSVSREKKESFPLTVTSAQKNPTAFYLCASLPDTGNNQPQHFGDGTRLSIL.

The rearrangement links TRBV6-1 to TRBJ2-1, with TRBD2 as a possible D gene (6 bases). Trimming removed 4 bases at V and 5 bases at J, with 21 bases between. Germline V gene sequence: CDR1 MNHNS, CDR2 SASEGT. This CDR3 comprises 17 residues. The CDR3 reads CASSATLAPRTHNEQFF. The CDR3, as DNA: TGTGCCAGCAGTGCCACCCTAGCGCCGCGGACCCACAATGAGCAGTTCTTC.